This record covers a single T cell receptor (beta chain). The CDR3 is made up of 14 amino acids. V lost 0 bases and J 5 bases, leaving 8 bases between the germline ends. Germline values: CDR1 KGHSH, CDR2 LQKENI. This specimen belongs to a study of patients and donors after allogeneic stem cell transplantation. In TCRdb, the RT-PCR reads were re-called with MiXCR into one record per CDR3 protein. The sample has approximately 160,000 distinct CDR3 sequences; approximately 31% are singletons. This TCR was recovered from a human donor who was either an allogeneic HSCT recipient or a stem cell or donor lymphocyte infusion donor (not recorded which). It is not recorded whose cells these are; they may come from a transplant donor. The sequenced sample was blood, either unsorted or a sorted T cell fraction (not recorded which). The gene calls are TRBV18 and TRBJ2-1, with a possible D match to TRBD1 (5 bases). The CDR3 DNA reads as TGTGCCAGCTCACCACCGGGGCTCAACAATGAGCAGTTCTTC. Amino acids: CASSPPGLNNEQFF.